What follows describes a single T cell receptor (beta chain). What it binds is unknown. This record comes from a study of T cells expressing NK-cell markers. For the study at large: Researchers got TCR beta repertoires out of sorted CD3+CD56+NKG2C+, CD3+CD56+NKG2C- and CD3+CD56-NKG2C+ T cells.

Study findings and constraints: Whether expanded NKG2C+ T cell clones were HCMV specific stayed uncertain. Roughly 6 donors had dominant NKG2C+ clonotypes that comprised about 1.0-7.0% of their CD8+ T cells.

Template switching by 5'RACE with UMIs generated the TCR beta cDNA. TCRdb reprocessed the 5' RACE reads and reports one entry per CDR3 protein, with no DNA. The sample totals a few hundred thousand distinct CDR3 sequences. The sequence was collected from a man between 18 and 69 years old in good health. What was sequenced was blood T cells: a sorted CD56 or NKG2C T cell subset, CD4+ or CD8+ T cells, or bulk PBMC T cells (not recorded which).

Here the CDR3 reads CASSPKGTETQYF. The chain carries TRBV9 and TRBJ2-5; no DNA is available, so the TRBD2 call from TCRdb remains unchecked. Germline CDR1 is SGDLS and CDR2 is YYNGEE. This CDR3 has 13 residues.